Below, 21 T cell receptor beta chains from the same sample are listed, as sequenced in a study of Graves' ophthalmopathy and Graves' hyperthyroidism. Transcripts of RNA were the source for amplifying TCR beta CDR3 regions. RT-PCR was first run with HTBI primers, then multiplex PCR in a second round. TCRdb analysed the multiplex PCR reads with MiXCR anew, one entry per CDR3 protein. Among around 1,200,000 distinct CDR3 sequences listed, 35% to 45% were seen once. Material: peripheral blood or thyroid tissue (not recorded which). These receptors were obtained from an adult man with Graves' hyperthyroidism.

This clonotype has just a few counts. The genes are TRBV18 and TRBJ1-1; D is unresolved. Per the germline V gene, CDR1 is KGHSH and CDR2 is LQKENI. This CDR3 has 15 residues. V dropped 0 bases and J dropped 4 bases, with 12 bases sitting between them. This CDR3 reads CASSPPNTRATEAFF. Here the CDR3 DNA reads TGTGCCAGCTCACCACCGAATACCAGAGCCACTGAAGCTTTCTTT.

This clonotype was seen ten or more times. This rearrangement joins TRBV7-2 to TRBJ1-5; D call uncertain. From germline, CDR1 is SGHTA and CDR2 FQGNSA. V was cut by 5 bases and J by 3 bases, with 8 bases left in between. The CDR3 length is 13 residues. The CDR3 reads CASSVDVNQPQHF. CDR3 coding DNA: TGTGCCAGCAGCGTGGACGTCAATCAGCCCCAGCATTTT.

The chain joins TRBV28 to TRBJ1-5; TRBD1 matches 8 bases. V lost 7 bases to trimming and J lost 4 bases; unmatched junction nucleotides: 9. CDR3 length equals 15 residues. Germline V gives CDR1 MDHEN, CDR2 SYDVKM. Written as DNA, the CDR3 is TGTGCCAGCATCCCCTGGACAGGGATAAATCAGCCCCAGCATTTT. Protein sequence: CASIPWTGINQPQHF. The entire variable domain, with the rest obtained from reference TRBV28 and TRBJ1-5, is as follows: DVKVTQSSRYLVKRTGEKVFLECVQDMDHENMFWYRQDPGLGLRLIYFSYDVKMKEKGDIPEGYSVSREKKERFSLILESASTNQTSMYLCASIPWTGINQPQHFGDGTRLSIL.

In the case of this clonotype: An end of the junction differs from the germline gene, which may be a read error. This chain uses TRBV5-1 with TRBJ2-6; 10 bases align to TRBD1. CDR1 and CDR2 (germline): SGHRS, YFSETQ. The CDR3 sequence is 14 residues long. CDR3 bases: TGCGCCAGCAGCACCGGGACAGGGGTCAACGTCCTGACTTTC. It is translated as CASSTGTGVNVLTF.

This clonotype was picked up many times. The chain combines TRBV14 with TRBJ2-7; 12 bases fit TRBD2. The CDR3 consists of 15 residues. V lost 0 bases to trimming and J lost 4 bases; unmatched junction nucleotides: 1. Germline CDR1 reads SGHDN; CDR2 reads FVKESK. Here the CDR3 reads CASSQETSGSYEQYF. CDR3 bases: TGTGCCAGCAGCCAAGAGACTAGCGGGAGTTACGAGCAGTACTTC.

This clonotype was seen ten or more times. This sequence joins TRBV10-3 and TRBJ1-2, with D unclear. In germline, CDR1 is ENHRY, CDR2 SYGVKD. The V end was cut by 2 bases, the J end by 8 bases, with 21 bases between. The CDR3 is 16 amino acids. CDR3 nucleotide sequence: TGTGCCATCAGTGAGGTTCGAGACGGACGTTATGGGGGCTACACCTTC. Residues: CAISEVRDGRYGGYTF.

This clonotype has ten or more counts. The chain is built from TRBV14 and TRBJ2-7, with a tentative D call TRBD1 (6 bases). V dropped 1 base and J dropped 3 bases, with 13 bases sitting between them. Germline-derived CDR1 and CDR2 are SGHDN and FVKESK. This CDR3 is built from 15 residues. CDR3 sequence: CASSQVGHPDYEQYF. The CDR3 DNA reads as TGTGCCAGCAGCCAAGTGGGACATCCGGACTACGAGCAGTACTTC. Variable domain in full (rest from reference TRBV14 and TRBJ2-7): EAGVTQFPSHSVIEKGQTVTLRCDPISGHDNLYWYRRVMGKEIKFLLHFVKESKQDESGMPNNRFLAERTGGTYSTLKVQPAELEDSGVYFCASSQVGHPDYEQYFGPGTRLTVT.

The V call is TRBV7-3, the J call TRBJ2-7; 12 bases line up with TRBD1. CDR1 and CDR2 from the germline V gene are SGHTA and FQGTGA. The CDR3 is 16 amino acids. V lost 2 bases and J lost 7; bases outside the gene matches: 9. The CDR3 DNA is TGTGCCAGCAGCTTATCCGAGGGACAGGGGGCGTCGGAGCAGTACTTC. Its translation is CASSLSEGQGASEQYF. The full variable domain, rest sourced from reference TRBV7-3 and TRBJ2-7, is GAGVSQTPSNKVTEKGKYVELRCDPISGHTALYWYRQSLGQGPEFLIYFQGTGAADDSGLPNDRFFAVRPEGSVSTLKIQRTERGDSAVYLCASSLSEGQGASEQYFGPGTRLTVT.

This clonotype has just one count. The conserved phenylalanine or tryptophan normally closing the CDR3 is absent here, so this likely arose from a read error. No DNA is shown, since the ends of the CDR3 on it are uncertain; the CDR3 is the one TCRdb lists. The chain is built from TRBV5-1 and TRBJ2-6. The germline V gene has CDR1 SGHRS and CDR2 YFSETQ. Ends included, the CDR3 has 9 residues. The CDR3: CASSLVLNT.

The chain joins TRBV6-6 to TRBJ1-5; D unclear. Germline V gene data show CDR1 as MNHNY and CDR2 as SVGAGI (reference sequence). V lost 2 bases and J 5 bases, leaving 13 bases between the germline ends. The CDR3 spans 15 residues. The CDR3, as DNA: TGTGCCAGCAGTTACGTGATCCAGCGCGATCAGCCCCAGCATTTT. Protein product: CASSYVIQRDQPQHF.

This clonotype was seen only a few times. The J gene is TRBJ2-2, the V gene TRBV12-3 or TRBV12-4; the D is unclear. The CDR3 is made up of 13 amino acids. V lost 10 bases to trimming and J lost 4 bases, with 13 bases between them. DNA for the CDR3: TGTGCCAACAACCGGGTGGCCACCGGGGAGCTGTTTTTT. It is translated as CANNRVATGELFF.

DNA for the CDR3: TGTGCCAGCAGCCGCCGGGCAGGGGAGATTTCACCCCTCCACTTT. Protein product: CASSRRAGEISPLHF. The V and J genes are TRBV7-9 and TRBJ1-6, with a possible D match to TRBD1 (6 bases). Deletions cut 5 bases from V and 9 bases from J, with 17 bases between. This CDR3 is 15 amino acids long. Germline loops: CDR1 SEHNR, CDR2 FQNEAQ (reference sequence).

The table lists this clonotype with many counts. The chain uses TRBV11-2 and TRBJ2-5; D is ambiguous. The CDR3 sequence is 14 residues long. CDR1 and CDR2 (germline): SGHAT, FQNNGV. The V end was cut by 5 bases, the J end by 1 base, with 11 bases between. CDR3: CASSPIGPQETQYF. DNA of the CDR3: TGTGCCAGCAGCCCAATAGGGCCCCAAGAGACCCAGTACTTC. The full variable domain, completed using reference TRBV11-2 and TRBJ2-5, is EAGVAQSPRYKIIEKRQSVAFWCNPISGHATLYWYQQILGQGPKLLIQFQNNGVVDDSQLPKDRFSAERLKGVDSTLKIQPAKLEDSAVYLCASSPIGPQETQYFGPGTRLLVL.

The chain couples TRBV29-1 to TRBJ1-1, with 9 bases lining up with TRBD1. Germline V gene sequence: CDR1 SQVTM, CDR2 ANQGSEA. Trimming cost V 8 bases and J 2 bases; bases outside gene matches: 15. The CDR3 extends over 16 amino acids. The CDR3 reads CSSGVSGQGLNTEAFF. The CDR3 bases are TGCAGCTCGGGTGTGTCGGGACAGGGCCTAAACACTGAAGCTTTCTTT.

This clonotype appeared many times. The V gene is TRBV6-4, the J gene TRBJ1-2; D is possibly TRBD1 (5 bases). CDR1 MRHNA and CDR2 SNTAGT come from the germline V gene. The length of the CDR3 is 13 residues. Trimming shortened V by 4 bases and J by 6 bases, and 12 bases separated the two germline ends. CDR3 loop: CASSAAGGNGYTF. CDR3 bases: TGTGCCAGCAGTGCGGCCGGGGGGAATGGCTACACCTTC.

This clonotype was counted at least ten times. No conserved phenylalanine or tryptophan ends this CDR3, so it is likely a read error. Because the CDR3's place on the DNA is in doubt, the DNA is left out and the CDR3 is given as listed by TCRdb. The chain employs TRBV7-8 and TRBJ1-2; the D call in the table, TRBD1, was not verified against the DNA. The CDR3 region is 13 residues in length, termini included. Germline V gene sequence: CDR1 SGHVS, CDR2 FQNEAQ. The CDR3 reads CASSLSVADRAKL.

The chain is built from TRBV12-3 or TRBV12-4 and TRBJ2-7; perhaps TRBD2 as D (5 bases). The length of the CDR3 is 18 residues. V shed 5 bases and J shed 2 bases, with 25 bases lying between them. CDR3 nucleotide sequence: TGTGCCAGCAGTGCGAGCACCGGGATCAACCACCATCCCTACGAGCAGTACTTC. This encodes CASSASTGINHHPYEQYF.

The CDR3 bases are TGTGCCAGCAGTCCAAAACAGGGAAACTATGGCTACACCTTC. This gives the protein CASSPKQGNYGYTF. The rearrangement joins TRBV12-3 or TRBV12-4 to TRBJ1-2; tentatively, D is TRBD1 (6 bases). CDR3 length equals 14 residues. The ends were cut back, 5 bases at V and 2 bases at J, with 12 bases in the middle.

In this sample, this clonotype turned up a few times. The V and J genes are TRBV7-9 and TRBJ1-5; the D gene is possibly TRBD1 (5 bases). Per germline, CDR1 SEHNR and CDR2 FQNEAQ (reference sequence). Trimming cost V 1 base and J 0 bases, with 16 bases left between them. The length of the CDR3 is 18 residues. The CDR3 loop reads CASSLVLSGIYSNQPQHF. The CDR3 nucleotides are TGTGCCAGCAGCTTAGTTCTGTCAGGGATTTATAGCAATCAGCCCCAGCATTTT.

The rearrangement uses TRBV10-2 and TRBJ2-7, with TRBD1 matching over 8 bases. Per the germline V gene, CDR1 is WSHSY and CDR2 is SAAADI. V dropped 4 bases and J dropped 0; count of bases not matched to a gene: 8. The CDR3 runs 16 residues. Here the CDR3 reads CASSAKGQGNSYEQYF. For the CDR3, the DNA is TGCGCCAGCAGTGCGAAAGGACAGGGAAACTCCTACGAGCAGTACTTC.

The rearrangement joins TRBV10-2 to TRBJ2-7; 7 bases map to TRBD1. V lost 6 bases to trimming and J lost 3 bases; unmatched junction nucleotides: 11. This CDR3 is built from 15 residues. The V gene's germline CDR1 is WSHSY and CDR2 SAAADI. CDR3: CASSDDLTGIYEQYF. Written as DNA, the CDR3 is TGCGCCAGCAGCGACGACTTGACAGGGATCTACGAGCAGTACTTC.